This TCR beta chain is drawn from a study of human CD8 memory T cell subsets. Investigators built TCR beta libraries using UMI-labeled 5' RACE. TCRdb reanalyzed the 5' RACE reads and collapses them to one entry per CDR3 protein, without DNA. Here the sample table reports about 9,300 distinct CDR3 sequences. It was negative magnetic separation that enriched the total CD8+ T cells. With regard to this clonotype: Its antigen is unknown.

The length of the CDR3 is 17 residues. Per germline, CDR1 SEHNR and CDR2 FQNEAQ (reference sequence). Whole-study results and caveats: Among the subsets, Chao1 estimates suggested that stem-like memory T cells were more diverse than precursor exhausted T cells. Stem-like memory and precursor exhausted T cell repertoires showed minimal mutual overlap.

Sequencing was carried out using CD8+ T cells from PBMCs. This sequence originates from a human donor in good health. The chain has TRBV7-9 and TRBJ1-5. CDR3 region: CASSAHKDGYSNQPQHF.